A selection of T cell receptor beta chains follows, all from one sample in a study of T cell responses to AZD1222 COVID-19 vaccine. Profiled with immunoSEQ multiplex PCR; TCRdb holds only in-frame clones, not every one. Of some 40,000 clones in the sample, around 80% were seen once. Sequencing used peripheral blood, obtained 28 days after the second dose of the MenACWY control vaccine. The origin of the receptors is an adult who received the MenACWY meningococcal vaccine as a control. Each CDR3 is given with its conserved first and last residue. Fields, in order: J gene, D gene, V gene, clone size, CDR3 DNA, CDR3 protein. The D gene is left open where the match is weak. The size field is filled for only some rows; it gives once, few, many or a size class.

TRBJ2-1 - TRBV10-2 - TGCGCCAGCACTGAGATTCTAATACCGGACAATGAGCAGTTCTTC CASTEILIPDNEQFF
TRBJ1-1 - TRBV20-1 - TGCAGTGCTAGAGATCACACTGAAGCTTTCTTT CSARDHTEAFF
TRBJ1-4 TRBD1 TRBV6-4 once TGTGCCAGCAGTGACTACCGGAACAGGACCAGGGGGGAAAAACTGTTTTTT CASSDYRNRTRGEKLFF
TRBJ2-7 - TRBV5-5 - TGTGCCAGCAACCCGGTAGGGGGGCGCCACGAGCAGTACTTC CASNPVGGRHEQYF
TRBJ2-5 TRBD1 TRBV9 - TGTGCCAGCAGCGTTACGACAGGGTACGCAGAGACCCAGTACTTC CASSVTTGYAETQYF
TRBJ1-1 - TRBV9 - TGTGCCAGCAGCGTACTGACAAGCACTGAAGCTTTCTTT CASSVLTSTEAFF
TRBJ1-4 - TRBV5-1 - TGCGCCAGCAGCTTCGGGCGGACTAATGAAAAACTGTTTTTT CASSFGRTNEKLFF
TRBJ2-5 - TRBV7-2 - TGTGCCAGCAGCTCGTACAGGGCCTCCGGGACCCAGTACTTC CASSSYRASGTQYF
TRBJ1-1 - TRBV6-2/TRBV6-3 - TGTGCCAGCAGTCCCCGCAGGGTAAGATTCGAAGCTTTCTTT CASSPRRVRFEAFF
TRBJ2-1 TRBD2 TRBV3-1/TRBV3-2 - TGTGCCACCTCGACCCTCGGACTAGCGGAGGTCAATGAGCAGTTCTTC CATSTLGLAEVNEQFF
TRBJ1-5 - TRBV30 - TGTGCCTGGGGGCGGGGCGGGCTAGGAAGTCAGCCCCAGCATTTT CAWGRGGLGSQPQHF
TRBJ1-6 - TRBV30 - TGTGCCTGGAGTGGGCATAGCTCCTATAATTCACCCCTCCACTTT CAWSGHSSYNSPLHF
TRBJ1-1 - TRBV18 - TGTGCCAGCTCACCCGGGTCGAACACTGAAGCTTTCTTT CASSPGSNTEAFF
TRBJ2-5 - TRBV7-2 - TGTGCCAGCAGCTTCCGGGACCCGCGGCCTGGGACCCAGTACTTC CASSFRDPRPGTQYF
TRBJ1-5 - TRBV19 - TGTGCCAGTAGTATAAGGCAGGCTCCCCATCAGCCCCAGCATTTT CASSIRQAPHQPQHF
TRBJ1-5 TRBD1 TRBV4-2 - TGTGCCAGCAGCCAAGGGCGGACAGGGGCCTTGGGCAATCAGCCCCAGCATTTT CASSQGRTGALGNQPQHF
TRBJ1-2 - TRBV19 few TGTGCCAGTAGTATCCCCCCGGGCAGGGGCGGTAACTATGGCTACACCTTC CASSIPPGRGGNYGYTF
TRBJ2-7 - TRBV3-1/TRBV3-2 few TGTGCCAGCAGCCAAGTTGGGGGGGGCGCACAGTACTTC CASSQVGGGAQYF
TRBJ1-5 - TRBV6-1 once TGTGCCAGCAGTGAGACACAGAGCAATCAGCCCCAGCATTTT CASSETQSNQPQHF
TRBJ1-1 TRBD1 TRBV5-6 - TGTGCCAGCAGCCCCGGGACAGCGAACACTGAAGCTTTCTTT CASSPGTANTEAFF
TRBJ2-6 - TRBV5-1 - TGCGCCAGCGGCGACCGGTTCTCTGGGGCCAACGTCCTGACTTTC CASGDRFSGANVLTF
TRBJ2-7 - TRBV5-1 few TGCGCCAGCAGCTTGGTTGTCAGCCCCTACGAGCAGTACTTC CASSLVVSPYEQYF